The subject of this entry is one T cell receptor beta chain. The antigen is undetermined. Produced via immunoSEQ multiplex PCR; TCRdb's table is partial and in-frame only. The table has tens of thousands of clones, about 88% seen once. The sample belongs to a study of T cell repertoires and Cas9 in healthy adults. Study details: Characterization of SpCas9-reactive CD4 and CD8 T cells covered multi-effector potency, cytotoxicity and lineage. Findings and caveats of the study: In vitro, SpCas9-reactive Tregs were reported to curb effector T cell proliferation and function.

The J segment lost 4 bases and the V segment lost 10 bases, leaving 7 bases of the junction unmatched. Germline V gene sequence: CDR1 LNHDA, CDR2 SQIVND (reference sequence). The CDR3 loop spans 12 amino acids. The sequencing sample was made of CD4+ effector T cells (CD127+, CD25-, CD137-, CD154-) from PBMCs; culture status not recorded. The chain recombines TRBV19 with TRBJ2-7; 7 bases align to TRBD1. The sequence was collected from a human donor in good health. The CDR3 region is CATRDSWYEQYF. The CDR3 DNA is TGTGCCACACGGGACAGTTGGTACGAGCAGTACTTC. The full variable domain, completed using reference TRBV19 and TRBJ2-7, is DGGITQSPKYLFRKEGQNVTLSCEQNLNHDAMYWYRQDPGQGLRLIYYSQIVNDFQKGDIAEGYSVSREKKESFPLTVTSAQKNPTAFYLCATRDSWYEQYFGPGTRLTVT.